Following are 2 T cell receptor beta chains from one sample sequenced in a study of T cell responses to AZD1222 COVID-19 vaccine. Some clones are missing from TCRdb's copy, which holds only in-frame ones; the method was immunoSEQ multiplex PCR. The sample yields around 130,000 clones, roughly nine tenths seen once. The sequences come from peripheral blood, collected on day 0 of AZD1222 vaccination. These receptors were collected from an adult in good health.

This chain connects TRBV5-6 to TRBJ1-1; D perhaps matches TRBD1 (5 bases). The CDR3 extends over 13 amino acids. Trimming removed 1 base at V and 5 bases at J, with 9 bases between. CDR1 and CDR2 from the germline V gene are SGHDT and YYEEEE. CDR3 protein: CASSLRGVTEAFF. The CDR3 coding sequence is TGTGCCAGCAGCTTGAGAGGGGTTACTGAAGCTTTCTTT.

This clone has only one observation. The chain joins TRBV19 to TRBJ2-3; the match to TRBD1 covers 11 bases. The CDR3 contains 14 residues. Germline V gene lookup returns CDR1 LNHDA and CDR2 SQIVND (reference sequence). V was clipped by 6 bases and J by 2 bases; unmatched bases: 1. CDR3 in DNA: TGTGCCAGTAGGGACAGGGGGCTCACAGATACGCAGTATTTT. Protein sequence: CASRDRGLTDTQYF.